This TCR beta chain was recorded in a study of cytomegalovirus exposure and HLA in healthy donors. Study in general: Within the Caucasian-associated ancestry cluster were roughly 81% of the approximately 400 genotyped donors.

The PCR had 60 Vbeta and 13 Jbeta primers. Sequencing used immunoSEQ multiplex PCR; TCRdb keeps in-frame clones, though not all of them. Of 58,000 or so clones listed, 60% to 80% are singletons. The V gene end was trimmed by 1 base and the J gene end by 4 bases; junction bases not matched to a gene: 5. The germline V gene encodes CDR1 SGHRS and CDR2 YFSETQ. This CDR3 is built from 16 residues. Nominally healthy donors were sampled, though unrecorded immune exposures were likely. This clonotype was sampled from a woman aged 40 to 50 in good health and CMV-seropositive. The genes are TRBV5-1 and TRBJ1-4; TRBD1 agrees at 9 bases. What was sequenced was PBMCs. This chain's CDR3 is CASSLFATGGNEKLFF. CDR3 bases: TGCGCCAGCAGCTTGTTCGCGACAGGGGGTAATGAAAAACTGTTTTTT.